This entry lists 6 T cell receptor beta chains sequenced from one sample in a study of T cells after yellow fever vaccination. TCRdb used MiXCR to reprocess the 5' RACE reads, holding one entry per CDR3 protein. This table holds roughly 68,000 distinct CDR3 sequences, over 6% found once. This specimen consisted of CD8+ T cells sorted from PBMCs, obtained around 45 days after the first yellow fever vaccination. The receptors here all came from a man between 18 and 35 years old who received the YFV17D yellow fever vaccine.

This sequence joins TRBV7-3 and TRBJ2-2; D call uncertain. The length of the CDR3 is 12 residues. The germline gives CDR1 SGHTA, CDR2 FQGTGA. The V end lost 3 bases, the J end lost 6 bases, and 5 bases lay between the germline ends. The CDR3 coding sequence is TGTGCCAGCAGCTTTCTCTCCGGGGAGCTGTTTTTT. Translation gives CASSFLSGELFF. The complete variable domain, with remaining parts taken from reference TRBV7-3 and TRBJ2-2, reads GAGVSQTPSNKVTEKGKYVELRCDPISGHTALYWYRQSLGQGPEFLIYFQGTGAADDSGLPNDRFFAVRPEGSVSTLKIQRTERGDSAVYLCASSFLSGELFFGEGSRLTVL.

Ten or more counts support this clonotype. The chain couples TRBV7-9 to TRBJ2-7; D is unclear. CDR1 is SEHNR and CDR2 is FQNEAQ in the germline V gene (reference sequence). Trimming stripped 0 bases from V and 5 bases from J, with 2 bases between. This CDR3 is built from 11 residues. The CDR3 loop reads CASSLAHEQYF. The CDR3 DNA reads TGTGCCAGCAGCTTAGCCCACGAGCAGTACTTC.

This clonotype was detected only a few times. The chain is built from TRBV12-3 or TRBV12-4 and TRBJ2-7; no clear D. Trimming stripped 3 bases from V and 5 bases from J, with 5 bases between. CDR3 length: 11 residues. CDR3 protein: CASSFRNEQYF. The CDR3, as DNA: TGTGCCAGCAGTTTCCGGAACGAGCAGTACTTC.

The rearrangement uses TRBV4-2 and TRBJ1-4, with a tentative D call TRBD1 (5 bases). The CDR3 is 14 residues long. The germline V gene has CDR1 LGHNA and CDR2 YNFKEQ. V gave up 1 base and J gave up 6 bases, with 9 bases separating them. The chain's CDR3 is CASSQGGGDEKLFF. The CDR3 bases are TGTGCCAGCAGCCAAGGGGGAGGGGATGAAAAACTGTTTTTT.

This clonotype occurred many times. The chain combines TRBV6-5 with TRBJ2-1; 7 nucleotides align to TRBD1. The germline gives CDR1 MNHEY, CDR2 SVGAGI. This CDR3 spans 16 amino acids. Trimming removed 0 bases from V and 8 bases from J; junction bases left unmatched: 10. This CDR3 reads CASSYSPGTEIDEQFF. The CDR3, as DNA: TGTGCCAGCAGTTACTCCCCCGGGACAGAAATAGATGAGCAGTTCTTC.

The rearrangement uses TRBV11-2 and TRBJ2-1; 8 bases match TRBD1. The CDR3 sequence is 16 residues long. J was trimmed by 4 bases and V by 4 bases; bases with no gene match: 9. The germline CDR1 and CDR2 sequences are SGHAT and FQNNGV. CDR3 nucleotides: TGTGCCAGCAGCTCCGGACAGGGTCCGGGGTACAATGAGCAGTTCTTC. Its translation: CASSSGQGPGYNEQFF.